This entry concerns a single T cell receptor beta chain. Its antigen is unidentified. The germline V gene has CDR1 LGHDT and CDR2 YNNKEL (reference sequence). The CDR3 loop spans 13 amino acids. The germline V and J ends were trimmed by 0 bases and 5 bases, with 7 bases remaining between them. This entry comes from a study of CD4 T cells in relation to SARS-CoV-2 and coronaviruses. In the study overall: After less than eleven days of antigen culture, PBMC TCR beta CDR3s were sequenced. Controls used an HIV-1 Nef peptide pool or no peptide.

CD4+ T cells from unexposed donors were obtained before the COVID-19 pandemic (2011-2018). Isolation of CD4+ T cells took place after around eleven days in culture. As cell numbers allowed, unexposed-donor CD4+ T cells faced SARS-CoV-2 S/N and four cold-coronavirus spikes. PBMCs were plated at two million per well in IL-2-containing medium. Clones were read by immunoSEQ multiplex PCR, and TCRdb kept only the in-frame ones, dropping some. In the table there are roughly 31,000 clones, 55% to 75% of which are singletons. Sequenced: CD4+ T cells from PBMCs, cultured in vitro. This receptor was obtained from a human donor in good health. The chain links TRBV3-1 (or the pseudogene TRBV3-2) to TRBJ1-2; D remains ambiguous. The CDR3 spells CASSQERIYGYTF. The CDR3 DNA follows: TGTGCCAGCAGCCAAGAGAGGATTTATGGCTACACCTTC.